This TCR beta chain emerged from a study of vaccination and CD4 T cells after COVID-19. Overall study: Samples were taken after vaccination, a median of roughly 72 days after dose two, with a range of 14 to 241. Stimulation of cells relied on overlapping spike peptides derived from SARS-CoV-2, HCoV-NL63, HCoV-OC43 and HCoV-229E. Findings and caveats of the study: Only post-vaccination samples contained a median approximately 86% of the reactive clones in convalescent patients.

At the Johns Hopkins FTIC core, DNA taken from cultured CD4+ T cells was sequenced by way of the Oncomine TCR Beta short-read assay. TCRdb called the PCR reads again in MiXCR, with one record for every CDR3 protein. This table has about 6,600 distinct CDR3 sequences, around 45% appearing once. This CDR3 has 12 residues. The V end lost 5 bases, the J end lost 3 bases, and 10 bases lay between the germline ends. The germline gives CDR1 GTSNPN, CDR2 SVGIG (reference sequence). Regarding this clonotype: Its cognate antigen is unknown.

Treatment reported: approximately 9-day PBMC culture with coronavirus spike peptide pools or control peptides (ViraFEST assay). It was with 10 IU/ml IL-2 and around 10 ug/ml peptide pools that 1.8 million or so PBMCs per well were cultured. The chain joins TRBV30 to TRBJ1-1, with D possibly matching TRBD1 (5 bases). This TCR was sampled from a human donor who had recovered from COVID-19. Sequencing was done on a sample of CD4+ T cells from blood, cultured in vitro. DNA for the CDR3: TGTGCCTGGTCGACAGTTTACACTGAAGCTTTCTTT. This sequence encodes CAWSTVYTEAFF.